A single sample is the source of the 27 T cell receptor beta chains below, sequenced in a study of T cell changes during pregnancy in multiple sclerosis. Measured with immunoSEQ multiplex PCR; TCRdb has only the in-frame clones, and not every one. The profile shows 45,000 to 55,000 clones, about 91% of them singletons. This specimen was peripheral blood, taken in the third trimester of pregnancy. The receptors derive from a female donor with multiple sclerosis, enrolled in a pregnancy study.

The V call is TRBV18, the J call TRBJ1-5; D gene uncertain. The CDR3 sequence is 13 residues long. Germline V gene data show CDR1 as KGHSH and CDR2 as LQKENI. The V and J ends lost 2 bases and 6 bases respectively, with 8 bases between them. CDR3 region: CASSPGRSQPQHF. In nucleotides, the CDR3 is TGTGCCAGCTCACCAGGGAGATCTCAGCCCCAGCATTTT.

The rearrangement links TRBV18 to TRBJ2-1; 8 nucleotides agree with TRBD2. Trimming removed 1 base from V and 5 bases from J; junction bases left unmatched: 1. Germline lookup yields CDR1 KGHSH and CDR2 LQKENI. The length of the CDR3 is 14 residues. This chain's CDR3 is CASSPQRENNEQFF. Here the CDR3 DNA reads TGTGCCAGCTCACCACAGCGGGAGAACAATGAGCAGTTCTTC.

CDR3 coding DNA: TGTGCCAGCACCAACCAACCCCGGGACAGGGCTTCGGGGCAGTACTTC. This sequence encodes CASTNQPRDRASGQYF. This chain uses TRBV28 with TRBJ2-7; 9 nucleotides align to TRBD1. The V and J ends lost 7 bases and 9 bases, in that order; junction bases with no gene match: 19. Germline CDR1 and CDR2: MDHEN and SYDVKM. CDR3 length equals 16 residues.

With respect to this clone: Other DNA sequences of this sample code for an identical CDR3. The V call is TRBV5-4, the J call TRBJ2-5, with 9 bases lining up with TRBD2. Per the germline V gene, CDR1 is SGHNT and CDR2 is YYREEE (reference sequence). The CDR3 is 15 residues long. Trimming at V came to 1 base and at J to 5 bases, leaving 6 bases not matched to a gene. The CDR3 sequence is CASSLTGLARETQYF. The CDR3 DNA sequence: TGTGCCAGCAGCTTGACGGGACTAGCCAGGGAGACCCAGTACTTC.

The chain employs TRBV25-1 and TRBJ2-5, with a possible D match to TRBD2 (7 bases). The germline V gene encodes CDR1 MGHDK and CDR2 SYGVNS. There are 16 residues in the CDR3. Deletions cut 1 base from V and 4 bases from J, with 16 bases between. As DNA, the CDR3 is TGTGCCAGCAGTGAATCTGGTGGGGGGGCGGGAGAGACCCAGTACTTC. It is translated as CASSESGGGAGETQYF.

The V call is TRBV18, the J call TRBJ1-2; TRBD1 matches 7 bases. V lost 1 base to trimming and J lost 8 bases; unmatched junction nucleotides: 22. There are 19 residues in the CDR3. The V gene's germline CDR1 is KGHSH and CDR2 LQKENI. The CDR3 coding sequence is TGTGCCAGCTCACCACAATTATTACAGGGGTCGACGCGGATCTCCGGCTACACCTTC. It translates to CASSPQLLQGSTRISGYTF.

The rearrangement uses TRBV19 and TRBJ2-7; 7 nucleotides agree with TRBD2. The CDR3 covers 15 residues. CDR1 LNHDA and CDR2 SQIVND come from the germline V gene (reference sequence). Trimming at V came to 6 bases and at J to 3 bases, leaving 11 bases not matched to a gene. CDR3 amino acids: CASSNLGGSGYEQYF. The CDR3 DNA reads TGTGCCAGTAGCAACCTGGGAGGGTCGGGCTACGAGCAGTACTTC.

The chain couples TRBV29-1 to TRBJ2-1; D gene unclear. The V and J ends lost 5 bases and 0 bases respectively, with 5 bases between them. Germline-derived CDR1 and CDR2 are SQVTM and ANQGSEA. The CDR3 runs to 12 residues. CDR3 sequence (DNA): TGCAGCGTTTCGAGCTCCTACAATGAGCAGTTCTTC. Residues: CSVSSSYNEQFF.

V gene TRBV28 combines with J gene TRBJ2-1; TRBD2 agrees at 10 bases. Germline values: CDR1 MDHEN, CDR2 SYDVKM. This CDR3 has 15 residues. The junction had 5 bases not matched to a gene; V was cut back by 6 bases and J by 3 bases. The CDR3 bases are TGTGCCAGCAGAAAAGGGACTAGCGACTACAATGAGCAGTTCTTC. It codes for CASRKGTSDYNEQFF.

This clone was recorded a few times. V gene TRBV4-3 combines with J gene TRBJ2-2; D gene ambiguous. The CDR3 length is 17 residues. The germline V and J ends were trimmed by 0 bases and 3 bases, with 14 bases remaining between them. Germline CDR1 is LGHNA and CDR2 is YSLEER. The chain's CDR3 is CASSQDSRLYYTGELFF. The CDR3 DNA reads TGCGCCAGCAGCCAAGACTCGCGACTGTATTACACCGGGGAGCTGTTTTTT.

The CDR3: CASSPPSGLAQFF. The CDR3 DNA is TGTGCCAGCTCACCACCGTCGGGACTAGCCCAGTTCTTC. V is TRBV18 and J is TRBJ2-1; 9 bases are shared with TRBD2. The V and J ends lost 0 bases and 13 bases, in that order; junction bases with no gene match: 4. There are 13 residues in the CDR3. Germline V gene data show CDR1 as KGHSH and CDR2 as LQKENI.

The chain links TRBV5-6 to TRBJ2-5; the match to TRBD1 covers 10 bases. The germline V gene has CDR1 SGHDT and CDR2 YYEEEE. The J segment lost 5 bases and the V segment lost 4 bases, leaving 8 bases of the junction unmatched. The length of the CDR3 is 15 residues. The CDR3 DNA sequence: TGTGCCAGCAGCACATTGACAGGGGGCCGGGAGACCCAGTACTTC. The encoded protein is CASSTLTGGRETQYF.

The chain is built from TRBV11-3 and TRBJ2-1; TRBD2 agrees at 13 bases. The CDR3 totals 16 residues. Trimming at V came to 3 bases and at J to 10 bases, leaving 9 bases not matched to a gene. Germline V CDR1 and CDR2: SGHNT, YENEEA. This CDR3 reads CASSLGLAGTQREQFF. CDR3 in DNA: TGTGCCAGCAGCTTGGGACTAGCGGGAACGCAAAGGGAGCAGTTCTTC.

The chain combines TRBV27 with TRBJ2-5, with unresolved D. The CDR3 runs to 13 residues. V was cut by 6 bases and J by 4 bases, with 12 bases left in between. The V gene's germline CDR1 is MNHEY and CDR2 SMNVEV (reference sequence). Here the CDR3 reads CASRDLEAETQYF. The CDR3 region has the DNA TGTGCCAGCAGGGATCTAGAGGCAGAGACCCAGTACTTC.

The CDR3 loop is CASRYSGSSAGELFF. The CDR3 coding sequence is TGTGCCAGTAGATATAGCGGGAGCTCCGCCGGGGAGCTGTTTTTT. The V call is TRBV19, the J call TRBJ2-2; TRBD2 matches at 9 bases. Trimming cost V 6 bases and J 6 bases; bases outside gene matches: 8. The CDR3 is 15 residues long. CDR1 and CDR2 (germline): LNHDA, SQIVND (reference sequence).

The chain links TRBV2 to TRBJ2-2; 11 positions agree with TRBD2. Trimming took 1 base from V and 5 from J; bases not matched to a gene: 3. CDR1 is SNHLY, CDR2 FYNNEI, per germline. The CDR3 is made up of 16 amino acids. The CDR3 is CASSEGTSGPTGELFF. As DNA, the CDR3 is TGTGCCAGCAGTGAAGGGACTAGCGGGCCGACCGGGGAGCTGTTTTTT.

The CDR3 DNA is TGTGCCAGCAGTGAAAATAAGCTTAGCACAGATACGCAGTATTTT. It translates to CASSENKLSTDTQYF. The chain links TRBV25-1 to TRBJ2-3; D gene ambiguous. Trimming removed 2 bases from V and 0 bases from J, with 9 bases in between. Looked up from germline, CDR1 is MGHDK and CDR2 is SYGVNS. This CDR3 is built from 15 residues.

The CDR3 spells CASSFRDRTKGGANVLTF. As DNA, the CDR3 is TGTGCCAGCAGTTTCCGGGACAGGACAAAGGGGGGGGCCAACGTCCTGACTTTC. The chain couples TRBV7-9 to TRBJ2-6, with 8 bases identical to TRBD1. The ends lost 6 bases at V and 4 bases at J; junction bases unmatched: 14. The CDR3 runs to 18 residues. Germline CDR1 SEHNR, CDR2 FQNEAQ (reference sequence).

The sample holds one count of this clone. The chain couples TRBV15 to TRBJ1-1; 7 nucleotides match TRBD1. Germline assignment: CDR1 LNHNV and CDR2 YYDKDF (reference sequence). V shed 4 bases, J shed 1 base, and the junction held 3 bases outside the gene matches. This CDR3 is built from 14 residues. CDR3 in amino acids: CATSKDRRNTEAFF. The CDR3 DNA reads as TGTGCCACCAGCAAGGACAGGCGGAACACTGAAGCTTTCTTT.

V usage is TRBV29-1 and J usage is TRBJ1-5, with 7 positions matching TRBD1. Per germline, CDR1 SQVTM and CDR2 ANQGSEA. The CDR3 is 14 amino acids. V lost 4 bases, J lost 5 bases, and 8 bases stayed unmatched. This CDR3 is CSVVLGGGDQPQHF. The CDR3 nucleotides are TGCAGCGTTGTATTAGGGGGCGGGGATCAGCCCCAGCATTTT.

This sequence joins TRBV9 and TRBJ2-1; the match to TRBD2 covers 11 bases. The CDR3 extends over 18 amino acids. The germline gives CDR1 SGDLS, CDR2 YYNGEE. The V and J ends lost 0 bases and 9 bases, in that order; junction bases with no gene match: 14. The CDR3 region is CASSVATGGLAGGIEQFF. DNA of the CDR3: TGTGCCAGCAGCGTAGCTACGGGTGGGCTAGCGGGAGGCATTGAGCAGTTCTTC.

The chain joins TRBV4-1 to TRBJ2-1; D perhaps matches TRBD1 (6 bases). CDR1 and CDR2 from the germline V gene are MGHRA and YSYEKL. V lost 0 bases and J 2 bases, leaving 11 bases between the germline ends. The CDR3 covers 16 residues. Here the CDR3 reads CASSQDPGDPYNEQFF. The CDR3 bases are TGCGCCAGCAGCCAAGATCCAGGGGACCCCTACAATGAGCAGTTCTTC.

This rearrangement joins TRBV15 to TRBJ1-1, with a tentative D call TRBD1 (6 bases). The CDR3 sequence is 16 residues long. The V gene lost 3 bases and the J gene lost 4 bases, with 18 bases spanning the gap. Per germline, CDR1 LNHNV and CDR2 YYDKDF (reference sequence). For the CDR3, the DNA is TGTGCCACCAGCAGCAAGTTCGGGACACCCAGCACTGAAGCTTTCTTT. It codes for CATSSKFGTPSTEAFF.

The genes are TRBV5-1 and TRBJ1-2, with 7 bases fitting TRBD1. Germline trimming cut 9 bases from V and 7 bases from J; bases unmatched to any gene: 12. The CDR3 runs to 13 residues. Germline V lookup: CDR1 SGHRS, CDR2 YFSETQ. CDR3 in amino acids: CATKRGGIGGYTF. The CDR3 DNA is TGCGCCACCAAGAGAGGGGGCATCGGTGGCTACACCTTC. The variable domain in full, completed from reference TRBV5-1 and TRBJ1-2, reads KAGVTQTPRYLIKTRGQQVTLSCSPISGHRSVSWYQQTPGQGLQFLFEYFSETQRNKGNFPGRFSGRQFSNSRSEMNVSTLELGDSALYLCATKRGGIGGYTFGSGTRLTVV.

In the case of this clone: The junction does not match germline at one end; this may be a read error. The chain joins TRBV7-9 to TRBJ2-1, with D maybe TRBD2 (6 bases). In germline, CDR1 is SEHNR, CDR2 FQNEAQ (reference sequence). This CDR3 comprises 17 residues. The CDR3 here is CASSLGGGLPAYNEQFF. Here the CDR3 DNA reads TGTGCCAGCAGTTTAGGAGGAGGGCTGCCAGCCTACAATGAGCAGTTCTTC.

The chain combines TRBV18 with TRBJ2-1; TRBD2 agrees at 9 bases. The CDR3 runs to 17 residues. CDR1 is KGHSH, CDR2 LQKENI, per germline. With 5 bases clipped from V and 0 bases from J, the junction kept 8 bases outside the gene matches. Here the CDR3 DNA reads TGTGCCAGCTCATCTGGACTAGCGAGTAGCTCCTACAATGAGCAGTTCTTC. This translates into CASSSGLASSSYNEQFF. The full variable domain, its missing parts supplied by reference TRBV18 and TRBJ2-1, is NAGVMQNPRHLVRRRGQEARLRCSPMKGHSHVYWYRQLPEEGLKFMVYLQKENIIDESGMPKERFSAEFPKEGPSILRIQQVVRGDSAAYFCASSSGLASSSYNEQFFGPGTRLTVL.

The chain links TRBV14 to TRBJ2-2; 9 positions match TRBD1. Trimming took 3 bases from V and 3 from J; bases not matched to a gene: 5. The CDR3 spans 16 residues. From germline, CDR1 is SGHDN and CDR2 FVKESK. CDR3 protein: CASSQTGTGYTGELFF. The CDR3 DNA reads TGTGCCAGCAGCCAGACCGGGACAGGGTACACCGGGGAGCTGTTTTTT.